These T cell receptor beta chains were read from a single sample in a study of blood T cell repertoires in COVID-19. Sequencing was performed with immunoSEQ multiplex PCR; in TCRdb, only in-frame clones are kept and a portion is missing. The sample has approximately 270,000 clones, about four fifths seen once. Source material: peripheral blood. The receptors were sampled from a man older than 75 with acute or convalescent COVID-19. CDR3s include the opening cysteine and the closing phenylalanine or tryptophan. Where a row states a size, it is once, few, many or the class of an expanded clone; other rows omit it.

j_gene: TRBJ1-6; v_gene: TRBV7-9; abundance: -; CDR3aa: CASRSTGTGLDYNSPLHF
j_gene: TRBJ2-7; v_gene: TRBV21-1; abundance: -; CDR3aa: CASSNGLAGDLSSYEQYF
j_gene: TRBJ1-1; v_gene: TRBV9; abundance: -; CDR3aa: CASSDPNRETEAFF
j_gene: TRBJ1-5; v_gene: TRBV5-8; abundance: -; CDR3aa: CASSRPWRGRGNQPQHF
j_gene: TRBJ2-7; v_gene: TRBV14; abundance: -; CDR3aa: CASSQVPSGRPSEQYF
j_gene: TRBJ1-6; v_gene: TRBV6-5; abundance: -; CDR3aa: CASSYRRGRGSPLHF
j_gene: TRBJ1-1; v_gene: TRBV18; abundance: few; CDR3aa: CASSPPTRQGPEAFF
j_gene: TRBJ2-5; v_gene: TRBV15; abundance: few; CDR3aa: CATSLGGETQYF
j_gene: TRBJ2-6; v_gene: TRBV25-1; abundance: -; CDR3aa: CARGIRDRVCGANVLTF
j_gene: TRBJ2-1; v_gene: TRBV6-1; abundance: -; CDR3aa: CASSEIGSYNEQFF
j_gene: TRBJ1-5; v_gene: TRBV2; abundance: -; CDR3aa: CASRLRGLTPQHF
j_gene: TRBJ1-5; v_gene: TRBV6-6; abundance: -; CDR3aa: CASSLSIRAHSNQPQHF
j_gene: TRBJ2-1; v_gene: TRBV11-2; abundance: -; CDR3aa: CASRLSGGSYNEQFF
j_gene: TRBJ1-2; v_gene: TRBV12-3/TRBV12-4; abundance: few; CDR3aa: CASRSGGNYGYTF
j_gene: TRBJ1-3; v_gene: TRBV7-2; abundance: few; CDR3aa: CASSPMGQTGNTIYF
j_gene: TRBJ2-2; v_gene: TRBV5-1; abundance: -; CDR3aa: CASSSRTDRELFF
j_gene: TRBJ1-2; v_gene: TRBV11-2; abundance: -; CDR3aa: CASSQSKGFGSGYTF
j_gene: TRBJ2-1; v_gene: TRBV24-1; abundance: few; CDR3aa: CATSDPDSSKGYNEQFF
j_gene: TRBJ2-5; v_gene: TRBV4-1; abundance: -; CDR3aa: CASSQAGVETQYF
j_gene: TRBJ1-1; v_gene: TRBV30; abundance: -; CDR3aa: CAWSVRGDTEAFF
j_gene: TRBJ1-3; v_gene: TRBV27; abundance: -; CDR3aa: CASSFDGVGTIYF
j_gene: TRBJ1-4; v_gene: TRBV5-1; abundance: few; CDR3aa: CASSLAGGTNEKLFF
j_gene: TRBJ1-1; v_gene: TRBV3-1/TRBV3-2; abundance: -; CDR3aa: CATNDRGRNTEAFF
j_gene: TRBJ2-3; v_gene: TRBV19; abundance: -; CDR3aa: CASRKGLNTDTQYF
j_gene: TRBJ2-3; v_gene: TRBV5-4; abundance: -; CDR3aa: CASSSPGTSGTDTQYF
j_gene: TRBJ2-1; v_gene: TRBV11-2; abundance: -; CDR3aa: CASSLEGGPYNEQFF
j_gene: TRBJ1-4; v_gene: TRBV19; abundance: -; CDR3aa: CASSMVTGGRREKLFF
j_gene: TRBJ1-4; v_gene: TRBV28; abundance: -; CDR3aa: CASIKGQDNEKLFF
j_gene: TRBJ2-3; v_gene: TRBV10-3; abundance: -; CDR3aa: CAISDRGQQDTQYF
j_gene: TRBJ2-1; v_gene: TRBV11-2; abundance: -; CDR3aa: CASFEGGSSAEQFF
j_gene: TRBJ2-1; v_gene: TRBV7-8; abundance: few; CDR3aa: CASSSRTGTREQFF
j_gene: TRBJ1-2; v_gene: TRBV29-1; abundance: -; CDR3aa: CSVEPRTGFSSNYGYTF
j_gene: TRBJ2-3; v_gene: TRBV9; abundance: -; CDR3aa: CASSVGSQGLTDTQYF
j_gene: TRBJ2-7; v_gene: TRBV6-2/TRBV6-3; abundance: -; CDR3aa: CASSHSYEQYF
j_gene: TRBJ1-6; v_gene: TRBV12-3/TRBV12-4; abundance: once; CDR3aa: CASCYRVDSPLHF
j_gene: TRBJ1-6; v_gene: TRBV7-8; abundance: -; CDR3aa: CASSAGTGGSPLHF
j_gene: TRBJ1-2; v_gene: TRBV24-1; abundance: few; CDR3aa: CATSDWDRGYGYTF
j_gene: TRBJ1-5; v_gene: TRBV12-5; abundance: -; CDR3aa: CASAPLWYQPQHF
j_gene: TRBJ2-3; v_gene: TRBV10-3; abundance: -; CDR3aa: CAISELRAGGQGADTQYF